Given below is one TCR beta chain in context. Original data processing: How many nucleated cells were present was estimated from reference gene primer amplification. Repertoires were generated with immunoSEQ multiplex PCR, while TCRdb's copy carries only in-frame clones and drops some. That table is the source of V, J and clone size, and D and trimming were worked out from the DNA. Of 55,000 to 80,000 clones listed, roughly four fifths are singletons. The data stem from a study of blood T cell repertoires in COVID-19. Study-level background: Samples came from the United States, Italy and Spain, spanning acute and convalescent COVID-19. The cDNA or gDNA used as material had been derived from T cells, B-cell-depleted T cells, or PBMCs.

Germline V CDR1 and CDR2: SGHDN, FVKESK. The trim removed 2 bases at V and 0 bases at J, leaving 8 bases unmatched. This CDR3 contains 19 residues. Material for sequencing was peripheral blood. The clonotype comes from a man between 60 and 75 years old with acute or convalescent COVID-19. The V call is TRBV14, the J call TRBJ2-1; 12 nucleotides match TRBD2. As DNA, the CDR3 is TGTGCCAGCAGCCAATTGAGGGGGACTAGCGGGTCCTCCTACAATGAGCAGTTCTTC. Protein: CASSQLRGTSGSSYNEQFF.